This T cell receptor beta chain originates from a study of OX40 agonist ivuxolimab in advanced cancers. Study background: Every 2 weeks, patients received ivuxolimab intravenously, dosed at 0.01 to 10 mg/kg. Cohort: approximately 83% men, mean age about 62, aged about 20 to 79.

Sequenced by immunoSEQ multiplex PCR; TCRdb stores in-frame clones only, minus some. Of tens of thousands of clones listed, around four fifths are singletons. The germline V gene encodes CDR1 GTSNPN and CDR2 SVGIG (reference sequence). The CDR3 is 13 residues long. V lost 8 bases, J lost 6 bases, and 14 bases lay in between. This clone showed up just once. Systemic immunosuppression or autoimmune disease history was grounds to exclude patients. The input for sequencing was CD4+ or CD8+ T cells sorted from blood, taken in a trial of the OX40 agonist ivuxolimab. The clonotype originates from an adult with an advanced solid tumor such as melanoma, head and neck, liver or kidney cancer. V and J are TRBV30 and TRBJ1-6, with D hard to call. DNA of the CDR3: TGTGCCGGGCGACGGAACCCTAATTCACCCCTCCACTTT. Its translation is CAGRRNPNSPLHF.